This T cell receptor (beta chain) was found in a study of shared clonotypes between healthy human individuals. Across the whole study: Those who served as donors were a couple of women and a few men between the ages of 18 and 49. Study results and limitations: Represented diversity, genetic and exposure-history alike, was limited by few donors. Among a few donors, about 4.6% of naive CD4 clonotypes were found in common.

For this clone: What it recognizes is unknown.

J gave up 1 base and V 6 bases, and 7 bases lay outside the gene matches. This CDR3 has 16 residues. The germline V gene encodes CDR1 MNHEY and CDR2 SMNVEV (reference sequence). Deep-level assay runs were performed. TCRdb keeps only in-frame clones here, not all; method: immunoSEQ multiplex PCR. The repertoire holds approximately 2.5 million clones, with approximately 94% as singletons. The specimen was naive CD4+ T cells sorted from blood. Sample subset: CD45RA+ positively selected. This sequence originates from a man between 18 and 35 years old in good health. The chain couples TRBV27 to TRBJ2-2; 8 positions match TRBD1. CDR3 DNA: TGTGCCAGCAGCCCTCGGGGGACAGGGAACACCGGGGAGCTGTTTTTT. Encoded protein: CASSPRGTGNTGELFF.